These T cell receptor beta chains were read from a single sample in a study of blood T cell repertoires in COVID-19. Sequencing was performed with immunoSEQ multiplex PCR; in TCRdb, only in-frame clones are kept and a portion is missing. The sample has 98,000 or so clones; over 80% are singletons. The source material was peripheral blood. These receptors were taken from a man between 45 and 60 years old with acute or convalescent COVID-19. The CDR3 runs from the conserved cysteine through the conserved F or W. The order of the fields is CDR3 length, V gene, D gene, J gene, clone size, CDR3 DNA, CDR3 protein. The D gene is left open where the match is weak. A row's size may be missing; if present it is once, few, many or a size class.

>17|TRBV9|.|TRBJ2-5|.
TGTGCCAGCAGCGCCCATTCGACAGATGCAGGACAAGAGACCCAGTACTTC
CASSAHSTDAGQETQYF
>15|TRBV5-4|TRBD1|TRBJ2-2|.
TGTGCCAGCAGCCGGGACAGGGGCTATGGCGGGGAGCTGTTTTTT
CASSRDRGYGGELFF
>15|TRBV28|TRBD2|TRBJ2-1|.
TGTGCCAGCAGAGCAACTAGCGGGGCTTACAATGAGCAGTTCTTC
CASRATSGAYNEQFF
>13|TRBV7-9|TRBD2|TRBJ2-7|once
TGTGCCACCCGGATAGCGGGGGTCTACGAGCAGTACTTC
CATRIAGVYEQYF
>16|TRBV5-1|TRBD2|TRBJ2-2|.
TGCGCCAGCAGCTTGGCTAGCGGGAGGGCCACCGGGGAGCTGTTTTTT
CASSLASGRATGELFF
>13|TRBV19|.|TRBJ1-2|.
TGTGCCAGTAGTATCCGGACAGAGTATGGCTACACCTTC
CASSIRTEYGYTF
>14|TRBV5-1|.|TRBJ2-7|.
TGCGCCAGCAGCTTGGACTTCCCTGTCTACGAGCAGTACTTC
CASSLDFPVYEQYF
>14|TRBV18|TRBD1|TRBJ2-2|.
TGTGCCAGCTCACTAAAACAGGGGAACGGGGAGCTGTTTTTT
CASSLKQGNGELFF
>11|TRBV18|.|TRBJ2-1|.
TGTGCCAGTTCTGAGGGAAATGAGCAGTTCTTC
CASSEGNEQFF
>16|TRBV14|.|TRBJ1-1|.
TGTGCCAGCAGCCAAGGTCGGCTTGGGCCGAACACTGAAGCTTTCTTT
CASSQGRLGPNTEAFF